Listed here are 31 T cell receptor beta chains from one sample, sequenced in a study of CD8 T cells in ankylosing spondylitis. Study-level results: One TCR beta motif, made up of several highly homologous variants, appeared characteristic of ankylosing spondylitis blood.

TCRdb analysed the 5' RACE reads with MiXCR anew, one entry per CDR3 protein. The profile shows 670,000 or so distinct CDR3 sequences, 19% of them singletons. No antigen has been assigned to these receptors. The material sequenced was blood, either unsorted or a sorted T cell fraction (not recorded which). The receptors derive from a male donor with ankylosing spondylitis.

There are many counts of this clonotype. This chain uses TRBV12-3 or TRBV12-4 with TRBJ2-1; 10 positions agree with TRBD2. The CDR3 spans 16 residues. The V gene end was trimmed by 2 bases and the J gene end by 2 bases; junction bases not matched to a gene: 3. CDR3 DNA: TGTGCCAGCAGTTTACGCCTAGCGGGAGCCTACAATGAGCAGTTCTTC. Translating it yields CASSLRLAGAYNEQFF.

CDR3 in DNA: TGTGCCAGGGGGCCGGATACGCAGTATTTT. Its translation is CARGPDTQYF. The chain is built from TRBV21-1 and TRBJ2-3; TRBD1, the table's D call, lacks a check against the DNA. TRBV21-1 is classified as a pseudogene. The CDR3 is 10 amino acids.

The chain uses TRBV28 and TRBJ1-5, with D hard to call. V lost 3 bases and J 5 bases, leaving 17 bases between the germline ends. Germline V gene data show CDR1 as MDHEN and CDR2 as SYDVKM. The CDR3 totals 16 residues. The CDR3 here is CASSFPTDHPYQPQHF. Written as DNA, the CDR3 is TGTGCCAGCAGTTTCCCGACGGACCACCCATATCAGCCCCAGCATTTT.

The table lists this clonotype with a few counts. The chain has TRBV4-1 and TRBJ2-4; the D is unclear. V lost 4 bases to trimming and J lost 1 base, with 11 bases between them. Looked up from germline, CDR1 is MGHRA and CDR2 is YSYEKL. The CDR3 has 15 residues. CDR3 loop: CASSPDLGAKNIQYF. CDR3 sequence (DNA): TGCGCCAGCAGCCCCGACCTCGGGGCCAAAAACATTCAGTACTTC.

This clonotype was recorded at least ten times. The CDR3 here is CASSQRDRSYEQYF. In DNA form, the CDR3 reads TGCGCCAGCAGCCAACGGGACAGGTCCTACGAGCAGTACTTC. The chain combines TRBV5-1 with TRBJ2-7; 8 bases are a match to TRBD1. V trimming: 4 bases; J trimming: 1 base; junction bases outside the gene matches: 4. The V gene's germline CDR1 is SGHRS and CDR2 YFSETQ. This CDR3 is built from 14 residues.

The genes are TRBV9 and TRBJ2-1; D gene ambiguous. Trimming cost V 3 bases and J 8 bases, with 15 bases left between them. This CDR3 region has 14 residues. Germline lookup yields CDR1 SGDLS and CDR2 YYNGEE. CDR3 coding DNA: TGTGCCAGCAGCGCGGCGCGCAGTATCCATGAGCAGTTCTTC. The encoded protein is CASSAARSIHEQFF.

The V and J genes are TRBV3-1 and TRBJ2-3; the D is unclear. The CDR3 runs 16 residues. Trimming took 2 bases from V and 4 from J, leaving 16 bases between them. Germline CDR1 LGHDT, CDR2 YNNKEL (reference sequence). CDR3 region: CASSQWAPGEADTQYF. The CDR3, as DNA: TGTGCCAGCAGCCAATGGGCTCCAGGAGAGGCAGATACGCAGTATTTT.

This clonotype appeared a few times. The rearrangement links TRBV30 to TRBJ2-7, with no clear D. V shed 5 bases and J shed 3 bases, with 11 bases lying between them. This CDR3 comprises 12 residues. CDR1 is GTSNPN and CDR2 is SVGIG in the germline V gene (reference sequence). DNA for the CDR3: TGTGCCTGGGCAAGCACGGGCTACGAGCAGTACTTC. Protein: CAWASTGYEQYF.

There are a few counts of this clonotype. This chain uses TRBV6-5 with TRBJ2-5, with D unresolved. Germline CDR1 MNHEY, CDR2 SVGAGI. Trimming took 2 bases from V and 1 from J, leaving 11 bases between them. The CDR3 consists of 15 residues. The CDR3 sequence is CASSYSLNFQETQYF. CDR3 nucleotides: TGTGCCAGCAGTTACAGTCTCAACTTCCAAGAGACCCAGTACTTC.

This clonotype was observed at least ten times. The chain recombines TRBV20-1 with TRBJ1-1, with TRBD1 matching 8 bases. The CDR3 contains 13 residues. Germline values: CDR1 DFQATT, CDR2 SNEGSKA (reference sequence). V lost 4 bases and J lost 3; bases outside the gene matches: 4. Written as DNA, the CDR3 is TGCAGTGCTACAACAGGGGGGTACACTGAAGCTTTCTTT. This sequence encodes CSATTGGYTEAFF.

The gene calls are TRBV5-1 and TRBJ1-6; 7 bases agree with TRBD1. The germline V gene encodes CDR1 SGHRS and CDR2 YFSETQ. This CDR3 has 17 residues. J lost 0 bases, V lost 0 bases, and 3 bases had no gene match. This CDR3 is CASSLEGQSSYNSPLHF. CDR3 nucleotide sequence: TGCGCCAGCAGCTTGGAGGGACAGAGCTCCTATAATTCACCCCTCCACTTT.

The chain combines TRBV20-1 with TRBJ1-2; D is uncertain. V shed 3 bases and J shed 2 bases, with 13 bases lying between them. The germline V gene encodes CDR1 DFQATT and CDR2 SNEGSKA (reference sequence). CDR3 length: 14 residues. The CDR3 region has the DNA TGCAGTGCTAGGACCAGGACCCTCAACTATGGCTACACCTTC. Translated, it gives CSARTRTLNYGYTF.

This chain uses TRBV27 with TRBJ2-7, with D hard to call. V dropped 6 bases and J dropped 2 bases, with 17 bases sitting between them. The CDR3 has 15 residues. The germline gives CDR1 MNHEY, CDR2 SMNVEV (reference sequence). Written as DNA, the CDR3 is TGTGCCAGCAGCGCCGACCTGATCCCCACCTACGAGCAGTACTTC. This sequence encodes CASSADLIPTYEQYF.

The chain joins TRBV5-1 to TRBJ1-1; perhaps TRBD1 as D (6 bases). The V gene's germline CDR1 is SGHRS and CDR2 YFSETQ. The CDR3 sequence is 15 residues long. Trimming stripped 4 bases from V and 5 bases from J, with 18 bases between. The CDR3 protein is CASSGGGPGWTEAFF. Written as DNA, the CDR3 is TGCGCCAGCAGCGGGGGCGGCCCCGGCTGGACTGAAGCTTTCTTT.

The chain couples TRBV3-1 to TRBJ2-1, with 16 bases identical to TRBD2. CDR1 and CDR2 (germline): LGHDT, YNNKEL (reference sequence). With 5 bases clipped from V and 4 bases from J, the junction kept 8 bases outside the gene matches. The CDR3 length is 18 residues. This chain's CDR3 is CASSSGTSGGVSYNEQFF. CDR3 sequence (DNA): TGTGCCAGCAGCTCCGGGACTAGCGGGGGGGTATCTTACAATGAGCAGTTCTTC.

This clonotype was found a few times. This chain links TRBV4-1 with TRBJ2-7; D remains unclear. The CDR3 runs to 14 residues. Germline V gene lookup returns CDR1 MGHRA and CDR2 YSYEKL. V shed 0 bases and J shed 3 bases, with 9 bases lying between them. The DNA for the CDR3 is TGCGCCAGCAGCCAAGAGATTGGCTACTACGAGCAGTACTTC. It codes for CASSQEIGYYEQYF.

This clonotype came up a few times. This chain links TRBV11-3 with TRBJ1-2; D remains ambiguous. Germline V gene sequence: CDR1 SGHNT, CDR2 YENEEA. This CDR3 contains 15 residues. Trimming cost V 1 base and J 4 bases, with 13 bases left between them. The CDR3 DNA follows: TGTGCCAGCAGCTTAGCCGGACTTGCGGGCTATGGCTACACCTTC. Translating gives CASSLAGLAGYGYTF.

This clonotype was seen only a few times. This rearrangement joins TRBV15 to TRBJ1-1, with TRBD1 as a possible D gene (5 bases). V was trimmed by 0 bases and J by 5 bases, leaving 7 bases between them. Germline V lookup: CDR1 LNHNV, CDR2 YYDKDF (reference sequence). CDR3 length equals 13 residues. Written as DNA, the CDR3 is TGTGCCACCAGCAGAGATCAGGGAACTGAAGCTTTCTTT. It is translated as CATSRDQGTEAFF. The full variable domain, its missing parts supplied by reference TRBV15 and TRBJ1-1, is DAMVIQNPRYQVTQFGKPVTLSCSQTLNHNVMYWYQQKSSQAPKLLFHYYDKDFNNEADTPDNFQSRRPNTSFCFLDIRSPGLGDTAMYLCATSRDQGTEAFFGQGTRLTVV.

The genes are TRBV28 and TRBJ2-7; D is undetermined. V lost 2 bases to trimming and J lost 2 bases, with 7 bases between them. This CDR3 has 13 residues. The germline V gene encodes CDR1 MDHEN and CDR2 SYDVKM. The CDR3 loop is CASSLGNPYEQYF. CDR3 nucleotide sequence: TGTGCCAGCAGTTTAGGGAACCCCTACGAGCAGTACTTC.

The chain has TRBV12-3 or TRBV12-4 and TRBJ2-1, with 7 bases lining up with TRBD2. There are 15 residues in the CDR3. V dropped 5 bases and J dropped 9; count of bases not matched to a gene: 13. The CDR3 DNA sequence: TGTGCCAGCAGTCCGCCCCCCCGGGAGGAGAGTGAGCAGTTCTTC. Translated, it gives CASSPPPREESEQFF.

The table lists this clonotype with a few counts. The chain uses TRBV5-5 and TRBJ2-1; the D call may be TRBD1 or TRBD2 (6 bases each). From germline, CDR1 is SGHKS and CDR2 YYEKEE (reference sequence). The CDR3 has 16 residues. Trimming took off 0 bases at V and 10 bases at J, with 20 bases between the two ends. Here the CDR3 DNA reads TGTGCCAGCAGCTTGGCGGTGGGGGGCGGTAAGGTCGAGCAGTTCTTC. Encoded protein: CASSLAVGGGKVEQFF.

This clonotype was observed a few times. The chain employs TRBV25-1 and TRBJ1-2, with D possibly matching TRBD1 (6 bases). Germline values: CDR1 MGHDK, CDR2 SYGVNS. The CDR3 extends over 13 amino acids. V was trimmed by 4 bases and J by 8 bases, leaving 14 bases between them. The CDR3 loop reads CASSGGGVGGYTF. CDR3 DNA: TGTGCCAGCAGTGGAGGGGGGGTAGGCGGCTACACCTTC.

The V gene is TRBV5-1, the J gene TRBJ2-5; perhaps D is TRBD1 or TRBD2 (5 bases each). This CDR3 is built from 16 residues. Germline V gives CDR1 SGHRS, CDR2 YFSETQ. The V gene lost 4 bases and the J gene lost 5 bases, with 21 bases spanning the gap. CDR3 DNA sequence: TGCGCCAGCAGCCAGGGTGGGACCCACGTGGGGGAGACCCAGTACTTC. Translated, it gives CASSQGGTHVGETQYF.

The gene calls are TRBV4-2 and TRBJ2-1; no firm D call. Germline V CDR1 and CDR2: LGHNA, YNFKEQ. Trimming shortened V by 0 bases and J by 6 bases, and 6 bases separated the two germline ends. This CDR3 spans 13 amino acids. The CDR3 DNA reads TGTGCCAGCAGCCAAGAGACTTTCAATGAGCAGTTCTTC. Protein product: CASSQETFNEQFF.

The sample holds one count of this clonotype. This chain joins TRBV20-1 and TRBJ2-3, with 15 bases matching TRBD2. J lost 0 bases, V lost 4 bases, and 8 bases had no gene match. CDR1 and CDR2 from the germline V gene are DFQATT and SNEGSKA (reference sequence). This CDR3 has 18 amino acids. CDR3 DNA sequence: TGCAGTGCTATAGCGGGGACTAGCGGGGGGCGGAGCACAGATACGCAGTATTTT. Its protein is CSAIAGTSGGRSTDTQYF.

The chain is built from TRBV29-1 and TRBJ2-5, with D perhaps matching TRBD2 (6 bases). Germline assignment: CDR1 SQVTM and CDR2 ANQGSEA. V was cut by 4 bases and J by 2 bases, with 11 bases left in between. The CDR3 covers 13 residues. The CDR3 DNA reads as TGCAGCGTTGGAAGGCGGGGACAAGAGACCCAGTACTTC. Its translation: CSVGRRGQETQYF.

This chain uses TRBV29-1 with TRBJ1-2; weak D call: TRBD1 (5 bases). The CDR3 contains 14 residues. Germline V gene lookup returns CDR1 SQVTM and CDR2 ANQGSEA. V dropped 4 bases and J dropped 7 bases, with 19 bases sitting between them. CDR3 amino acids: CSVGAGPPLLGYTF. The CDR3 DNA follows: TGCAGCGTTGGTGCAGGGCCCCCCCTGCTTGGCTACACCTTC.

This sequence joins TRBV2 and TRBJ2-3, with a possible D match to TRBD2 (6 bases). V was shortened by 8 bases and J by 4 bases, with 16 bases between the two germline ends. The CDR3 length is 14 residues. CDR1 SNHLY and CDR2 FYNNEI come from the germline V gene. CDR3 sequence: CASVGGLLADTQYF. The CDR3 DNA reads TGTGCCAGCGTGGGGGGACTCCTGGCAGATACGCAGTATTTT.

Remarks on this clonotype: A clone one base away is much larger, so this may be a read error. In nucleotides, the CDR3 is TGCGCCAGCACCGGTTACAGTGAGCAGTTCTTC. Its translation is CASTGYSEQFF. The V and J genes are TRBV4-1 and TRBJ2-1, with unresolved D. Germline lookup yields CDR1 MGHRA and CDR2 YSYEKL. CDR3 length equals 11 residues.

This chain joins TRBV28 and TRBJ2-2; no clear D gene. Per germline, CDR1 MDHEN and CDR2 SYDVKM. Deletions cut 7 bases from V and 6 bases from J, with 9 bases between. CDR3 length equals 12 residues. The CDR3 region is CASTQLAGELFF. CDR3 in DNA: TGTGCCAGCACCCAGTTGGCCGGGGAGCTGTTTTTT.

This clonotype has a handful of counts. V and J are TRBV7-3 and TRBJ1-2, with D possibly being TRBD1 (5 bases). In germline, CDR1 is SGHTA, CDR2 FQGTGA. CDR3 length: 15 amino acids. V lost 4 bases to trimming and J lost 0 bases, with 12 bases between them. The CDR3 loop reads CASSYGDGANYGYTF. In nucleotides, the CDR3 is TGTGCCAGCAGCTACGGGGACGGAGCTAACTATGGCTACACCTTC.